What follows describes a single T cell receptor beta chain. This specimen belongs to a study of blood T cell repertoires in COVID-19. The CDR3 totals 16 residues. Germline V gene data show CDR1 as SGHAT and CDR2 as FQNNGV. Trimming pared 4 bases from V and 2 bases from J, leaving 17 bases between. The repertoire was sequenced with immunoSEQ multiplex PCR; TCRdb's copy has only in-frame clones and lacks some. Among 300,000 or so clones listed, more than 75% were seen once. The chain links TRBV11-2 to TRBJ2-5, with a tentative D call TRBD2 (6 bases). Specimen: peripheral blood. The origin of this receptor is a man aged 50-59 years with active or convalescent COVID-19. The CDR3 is CASSSLIRDSQETQYF. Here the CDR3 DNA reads TGTGCCAGCAGCTCTTTGATCCGGGACTCTCAAGAGACCCAGTACTTC.